This is a list of T cell receptor beta chains from one sample in a study of post-analysis software for immune sequencing data. TCRdb redid the calling of the PCR reads with MiXCR, one entry per CDR3 protein. Of some 700,000 distinct CDR3 sequences in the sample, 55% to 60% are singletons; the top ten hold 11%. The sample comprised blood. The receptor set was obtained from a girl aged 2-10 years with multiple sclerosis. CDR3s leave out the opening cysteine and the closing phenylalanine or tryptophan.

>TRBJ1-1|TRBV20-1
SAREGQGTEAF
>TRBJ2-1|TRBV9
ASSATNFPTYNEQF
>TRBJ1-4|TRBV20-1
SARGGGARGREKLF
>TRBJ2-6|TRBV11-2
ASSSPWVGANVLT
>TRBJ2-1|TRBV14
ASSQRPDGLPYNEQF
>TRBJ2-3|TRBV18
ASSPNTGTDQDTQY
>TRBJ2-3|TRBV7-3
ASSLFDSFPVDGYRTDTQY
>TRBJ2-3|TRBV7-2
ASRLARSTDTQY
>TRBJ2-1|TRBV20-1
SAQRLAGGNNEQF
>TRBJ2-7|TRBV20-1
SASGSGPFYEQY
>TRBJ2-3|TRBV7-6
ASSLVPAGSDTQY
>TRBJ1-2|TRBV7-2
ASSLLRNPPYGYT
>TRBJ1-1|TRBV12-3/TRBV12-4
ASSFRAQVGPEAF
>TRBJ2-1|TRBV5-1
ASRGTSGANEQF
>.|TRBV27
ASSLGSQYLQETQY
>TRBJ2-4|TRBV13
ASSLTGVAKNIQY
>TRBJ1-2|TRBV2
ASRGTVLNHGYT
>TRBJ1-5|TRBV7-9
ASSLFPGNQPQH
>TRBJ2-7|TRBV20-1
SAARGELGEQY
>TRBJ1-5|TRBV19
ASSIVTGDQPQH
>TRBJ2-3|TRBV5-5
ASSLLVPDTQY
>TRBJ2-2|TRBV13
ASSSTSGRTGELF
>.|TRBV7-2
ASSAGWSPETQF
>TRBJ2-1|TRBV6-2/TRBV6-3
ASSLPRTSGSFFSSYNEQF
>TRBJ2-1|TRBV4-3
ASSQGLTGGLAAGLNEQF
>TRBJ1-2|TRBV29-1
SVVQQNGYT
>TRBJ2-5|TRBV6-5
ASSYSRVGETQY
>TRBJ2-2|TRBV7-3
ASTTRGENTGELF
>TRBJ2-1|TRBV6-2/TRBV6-3
ASTERIPYNEQF
>TRBJ2-3|TRBV4-1
ASSQEGQGLTTDTQY
>TRBJ2-4|TRBV5-5
ASSLFVVGNIQY
>TRBJ2-1|TRBV7-7
ASSQAGGGNEQF
>TRBJ1-6|TRBV12-3/TRBV12-4
ASSPFAGGDSPLH
>TRBJ2-7|TRBV20-1
SARETSGRIWEQY
>TRBJ1-1|TRBV6-5
ASSRPTGDLAF
>TRBJ2-4|TRBV5-1
ASSLESGIGAKNIQY
>TRBJ2-3|TRBV11-2
ASWNLNTDTQY
>TRBJ2-7|TRBV13
ASGFKTYEQY
>TRBJ2-5|TRBV7-6
ASSLVWAGGKEETQY
>TRBJ2-1|TRBV15
ATSSGGSREQF
>TRBJ2-3|TRBV5-1
ASSATGGDTQY
>TRBJ2-1|TRBV7-2
ASSLGYREQF
>TRBJ2-1|TRBV24-1
ATGGLSYNEQF